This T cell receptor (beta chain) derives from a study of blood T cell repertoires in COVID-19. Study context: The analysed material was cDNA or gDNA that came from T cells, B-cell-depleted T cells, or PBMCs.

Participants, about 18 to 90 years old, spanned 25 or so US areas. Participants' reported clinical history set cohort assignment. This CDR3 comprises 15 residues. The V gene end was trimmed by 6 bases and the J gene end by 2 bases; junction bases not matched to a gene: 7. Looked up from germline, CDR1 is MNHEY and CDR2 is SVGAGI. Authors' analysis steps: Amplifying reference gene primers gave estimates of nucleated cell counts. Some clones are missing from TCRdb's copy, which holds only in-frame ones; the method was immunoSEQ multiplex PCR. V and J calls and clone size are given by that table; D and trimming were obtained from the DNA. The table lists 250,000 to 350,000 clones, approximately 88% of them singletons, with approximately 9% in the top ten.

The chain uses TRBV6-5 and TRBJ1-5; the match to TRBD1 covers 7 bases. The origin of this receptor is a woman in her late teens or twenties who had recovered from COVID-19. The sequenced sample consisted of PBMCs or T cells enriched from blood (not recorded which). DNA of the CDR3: TGTGCCAGCAGCGTTGACAGGGCGGGCAATCAGCCCCAGCATTTT. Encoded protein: CASSVDRAGNQPQHF.